The 22 T cell receptor beta chains in this list originate from one sample, sequenced in a study of shared clonotypes between healthy human individuals. Libraries were prepared by immunoSEQ multiplex PCR; TCRdb keeps only in-frame clonotypes and omits some of them. The sample carries 1,100,000 or so clones, approximately 80% recorded once. Sequenced material: memory CD4+ T cells from PBMCs. Noted subset: CD45RA-negative fraction. The receptors stem from a man between 18 and 35 years old in good health. Some clones in this sample may be carry-over from other donors' samples.

As regards this clone: The sample has other DNA sequences that encode this CDR3 too. V gene TRBV2 combines with J gene TRBJ2-1; D unclear. Germline loops: CDR1 SNHLY, CDR2 FYNNEI. V lost 6 bases and J 3 bases, leaving 3 bases between the germline ends. This CDR3 has 11 amino acids. The chain's CDR3 is CASSLYNEQFF. The CDR3 DNA follows: TGTGCCAGCAGCCTCTACAATGAGCAGTTCTTC.

This clone occurred a few times. The chain carries TRBV28 and TRBJ2-5; TRBD1 matches 7 bases. CDR1 is MDHEN and CDR2 is SYDVKM in the germline V gene. CDR3 length equals 14 residues. The trim removed 8 bases at V and 5 bases at J, leaving 11 bases unmatched. CDR3 DNA: TGTGCCAGCCGCGAGGGACAGAGGGTGGAGACCCAGTACTTC. The encoded protein is CASREGQRVETQYF.

This clone was counted only a few times. In DNA form, the CDR3 reads TGTGCCAGCAGGTCATCCGCCTCGACAGGGTATCAGCCCCAGCATTTT. Amino acids: CASRSSASTGYQPQHF. The chain recombines TRBV28 with TRBJ1-5; 7 nucleotides agree with TRBD1. CDR1 and CDR2 (germline): MDHEN, SYDVKM. V lost 6 bases and J lost 5; bases outside the gene matches: 13. CDR3 length: 16 amino acids.

Note on this clone: The limits of the CDR3 on the DNA are not certain, so only TCRdb's listed CDR3 is given. This rearrangement joins TRBV28 to TRBJ2-1; no check of the table's D call, TRBD2, against the DNA was made. Counting both end residues, the CDR3 totals 13 amino acids. The germline CDR1 and CDR2 sequences are MDHEN and SYDVKM. CDR3 amino acids: CASGWASGSFKFF.

This chain joins TRBV12-5 and TRBJ1-2; TRBD1 aligns across 9 bases. Germline CDR1 is LGHNT and CDR2 is FRNRAP. The CDR3 is 15 residues long. V lost 6 bases to trimming and J lost 7 bases; unmatched junction nucleotides: 12. As DNA, the CDR3 is TGTGCTAGTGGCACCGGGGACAGGGAGGGTCGTGGCTACACCTTC. Translating gives CASGTGDREGRGYTF.

The chain links TRBV7-3 to TRBJ2-2; 8 bases line up with TRBD2. Per germline, CDR1 SGHTA and CDR2 FQGTGA. The CDR3 consists of 18 residues. V lost 0 bases, J lost 7 bases, and 13 bases stayed unmatched. The CDR3 bases are TGTGCCAGCAGCTTAACCCAACGAACCATCAGCGGGAGCGGGGAGCTGTTTTTT. Translation gives CASSLTQRTISGSGELFF.

This chain uses TRBV5-1 with TRBJ2-7; TRBD2 matches at 8 bases. V was pared by 0 bases and J by 3 bases, with 8 bases of the junction left unmatched. Germline V lookup: CDR1 SGHRS, CDR2 YFSETQ. The CDR3 length is 16 residues. As DNA, the CDR3 is TGCGCCAGCAGCTTGGCCGAGTCGGCGGGGGGCTACGAGCAGTACTTC. Translating it yields CASSLAESAGGYEQYF.

The gene calls are TRBV4-2 and TRBJ1-1; D is unclear. The V end was cut by 4 bases, the J end by 7 bases, with 7 bases between. There are 11 residues in the CDR3. Looked up from germline, CDR1 is LGHNA and CDR2 is YNFKEQ. Here the CDR3 reads CASSLGNEAFF. The CDR3 DNA reads as TGTGCCAGCAGCCTTGGCAATGAAGCTTTCTTT.

About this clone itself: The sample has other DNA sequences that encode this CDR3 too. The J gene is TRBJ2-1, the V gene TRBV6-1; the D gene is possibly TRBD1 (6 bases). This CDR3 has 13 amino acids. V lost 8 bases and J lost 4, with 12 bases in between. Germline values: CDR1 MNHNS, CDR2 SASEGT. Here the CDR3 DNA reads TGTGCCAGCTCTCCCGGACAGTACAATGAGCAGTTCTTC. This codes for CASSPGQYNEQFF.

This clone has a single count. The V call is TRBV7-6, the J call TRBJ2-2, with D possibly matching TRBD2 (6 bases). The CDR3 sequence is 16 residues long. V was cut by 8 bases and J by 1 base, with 17 bases left in between. Per the germline V gene, CDR1 is SGHVS and CDR2 is FNYEAQ. The CDR3 DNA reads as TGTGCCAGCTCTTCTTCCGGAGGGCGGAACACCGGGGAGCTGTTTTTT. As protein: CASSSSGGRNTGELFF.

The genes are TRBV7-2 and TRBJ1-5, with D possibly TRBD1 on 6 matching bases. Looked up from germline, CDR1 is SGHTA and CDR2 is FQGNSA. The V and J ends lost 5 bases and 5 bases respectively, with 16 bases between them. CDR3 length: 15 residues. In DNA form, the CDR3 reads TGTGCCAGCAGCCAGACAGGAGTAGGGCATCAGCCCCAGCATTTT. It encodes CASSQTGVGHQPQHF.

The rearrangement joins TRBV5-1 to TRBJ1-2; maybe TRBD1 (5 bases). The CDR3 is made up of 15 amino acids. Trimming took 4 bases from V and 2 from J, leaving 15 bases between them. Germline CDR1 and CDR2: SGHRS and YFSETQ. CDR3 DNA: TGCGCCAGCAGCCCCGGGGGGACGGCGAACTATGGCTACACCTTC. This gives the protein CASSPGGTANYGYTF. Drawing the rest from reference TRBV5-1 and TRBJ1-2, the complete variable domain is KAGVTQTPRYLIKTRGQQVTLSCSPISGHRSVSWYQQTPGQGLQFLFEYFSETQRNKGNFPGRFSGRQFSNSRSEMNVSTLELGDSALYLCASSPGGTANYGYTFGSGTRLTVV.

V is TRBV6-6 and J is TRBJ2-7; D not certain. The V gene lost 4 bases and the J gene lost 2 bases, with 9 bases spanning the gap. Germline V lookup: CDR1 MNHNY, CDR2 SVGAGI (reference sequence). The CDR3 contains 13 residues. As DNA, the CDR3 is TGTGCCAGCAGTTTCGATGGAACCTACGAGCAGTACTTC. Encoded protein: CASSFDGTYEQYF.

The chain couples TRBV28 to TRBJ2-7; D uncertain. Looked up from germline, CDR1 is MDHEN and CDR2 is SYDVKM. This CDR3 comprises 15 residues. V was shortened by 6 bases and J by 9 bases, with 24 bases between the two germline ends. The CDR3: CASSLTPGSRGGQYF. The CDR3 nucleotides are TGTGCCAGCAGCCTTACCCCTGGTTCGAGAGGCGGGCAGTACTTC.

This clone appeared a single time. The chain couples TRBV19 to TRBJ2-2, with 7 bases aligning to TRBD2. Trimming removed 7 bases from V and 0 bases from J; junction bases left unmatched: 8. This CDR3 comprises 16 residues. CDR1 LNHDA and CDR2 SQIVND come from the germline V gene (reference sequence). Here the CDR3 DNA reads TGTGCCAGTAACGGGCGGGGGACGTCGAACACCGGGGAGCTGTTTTTT. Its protein is CASNGRGTSNTGELFF.

The gene calls are TRBV5-1 and TRBJ2-5; D gene ambiguous. This CDR3 comprises 14 residues. Trimming removed 0 bases at V and 5 bases at J, with 11 bases between. Germline CDR1 reads SGHRS; CDR2 reads YFSETQ. CDR3 coding DNA: TGCGCCAGCAGCTTGGGGGAAGCCCGGGAGACCCAGTACTTC. Amino acid sequence: CASSLGEARETQYF.

The chain is built from TRBV18 and TRBJ2-7; D possibly corresponds to TRBD2 (6 bases). V lost 3 bases and J lost 5, with 14 bases in between. In germline, CDR1 is KGHSH, CDR2 LQKENI. This CDR3 region has 14 residues. CDR3 DNA sequence: TGTGCCAGCTCACCTAGGACTATCCTGGACGAGCAGTACTTC. Protein product: CASSPRTILDEQYF.

This clone showed up just a few times. The chain employs TRBV27 and TRBJ2-5; D ambiguous. The CDR3 covers 13 residues. Germline CDR1 reads MNHEY; CDR2 reads SMNVEV (reference sequence). V lost 2 bases to trimming and J lost 0 bases, with 4 bases between them. CDR3: CASSLGYQETQYF. DNA of the CDR3: TGTGCCAGCAGTTTAGGGTACCAAGAGACCCAGTACTTC.

As to this clone: Other DNA sequences in this sample translate to the same CDR3. The chain combines TRBV9 with TRBJ1-2; D is perhaps TRBD1 (6 bases). With 3 bases removed from V and 4 bases from J, the gap between germline ends came to 13 bases. CDR3 length equals 14 residues. In germline, CDR1 is SGDLS, CDR2 YYNGEE. The CDR3 loop reads CASSAPQGTYGYTF. CDR3 coding DNA: TGTGCCAGCAGCGCGCCACAGGGTACCTATGGCTACACCTTC.

As concerns this clone: The identical CDR3 is also encoded by other nucleotide sequences in the sample. The V gene is TRBV5-4, the J gene TRBJ1-1; D gene uncertain. The V gene's germline CDR1 is SGHNT and CDR2 YYREEE (reference sequence). V dropped 2 bases and J dropped 0 bases, with 8 bases sitting between them. This CDR3 contains 14 residues. CDR3 protein: CASSFPGLNTEAFF. In DNA form, the CDR3 reads TGTGCCAGCAGCTTCCCGGGTTTGAACACTGAAGCTTTCTTT.

As concerns this clone: The same CDR3 arises from other DNA sequences in this sample as well. V and J are TRBV7-2 and TRBJ1-2; D gene ambiguous. The V gene lost 1 base and the J gene lost 0 bases, with 6 bases spanning the gap. CDR3 size: 14 residues. Looked up from germline, CDR1 is SGHTA and CDR2 is FQGNSA. The DNA of the CDR3 is TGTGCCAGCAGCTTAGGCGGGACTAACTATGGCTACACCTTC. It codes for CASSLGGTNYGYTF.

The DNA of the CDR3 is TGCGCCAGCACCCCTGGGTGGGCCAACGTCCTGACTTTC. It codes for CASTPGWANVLTF. The V and J genes are TRBV5-1 and TRBJ2-6; D unresolved. Germline V gene lookup returns CDR1 SGHRS and CDR2 YFSETQ. This CDR3 is 13 amino acids long. Trimming pared 6 bases from V and 5 bases from J, leaving 9 bases between. The full variable domain, its missing parts supplied by reference TRBV5-1 and TRBJ2-6, is KAGVTQTPRYLIKTRGQQVTLSCSPISGHRSVSWYQQTPGQGLQFLFEYFSETQRNKGNFPGRFSGRQFSNSRSEMNVSTLELGDSALYLCASTPGWANVLTFGAGSRLTVL.